Included here is one T cell receptor beta chain sequence, with context. This CDR3 region has 15 residues. The germline CDR1 and CDR2 sequences are SGHRS and YFSETQ. V dropped 0 bases and J dropped 7 bases, with 14 bases sitting between them. The data are from a study of T cell clones after liver transplantation. Study-wide context: Liver transplant recipients had immunosuppression withdrawal attempted within 2 years. Third-party-reactive TCRbeta sequences from pre-transplant mixed lymphocyte reactions served as antigen-independent comparators.

Profiled with immunoSEQ multiplex PCR; TCRdb holds only in-frame clones, not every one. The table includes some 75,000 clones, roughly 80% detected once. The source is a human donor who received a liver transplant. V gene TRBV5-1 combines with J gene TRBJ2-4, with D possibly being TRBD1 (7 bases). Sequenced here: CD4+ T cells from blood, sampled before liver transplant. The DNA of the CDR3 is TGCGCCAGCAGCTTGGAGGCAGGGGGACTGAACATTCAGTACTTC. Translated: CASSLEAGGLNIQYF.